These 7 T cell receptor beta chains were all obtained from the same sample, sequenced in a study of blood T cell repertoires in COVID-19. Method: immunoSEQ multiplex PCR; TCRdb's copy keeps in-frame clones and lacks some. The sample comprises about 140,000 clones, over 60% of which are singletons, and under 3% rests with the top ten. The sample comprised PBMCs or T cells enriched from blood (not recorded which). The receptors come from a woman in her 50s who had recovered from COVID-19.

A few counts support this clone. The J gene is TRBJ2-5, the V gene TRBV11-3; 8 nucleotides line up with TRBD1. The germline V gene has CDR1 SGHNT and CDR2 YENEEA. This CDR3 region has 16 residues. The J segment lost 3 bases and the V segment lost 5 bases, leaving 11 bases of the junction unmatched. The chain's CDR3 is CASSDPPGQEEETQYF. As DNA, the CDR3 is TGTGCCAGCAGCGATCCTCCGGGACAGGAGGAAGAGACCCAGTACTTC.

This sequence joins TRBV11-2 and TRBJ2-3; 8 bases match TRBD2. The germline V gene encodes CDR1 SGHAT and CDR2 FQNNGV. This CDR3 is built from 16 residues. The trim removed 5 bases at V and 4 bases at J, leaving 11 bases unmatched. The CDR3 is CASSRMGLGLADTQYF. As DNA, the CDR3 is TGTGCCAGCAGCCGCATGGGACTAGGCCTGGCAGATACGCAGTATTTT.

The CDR3 DNA sequence: TGCGCCAGCAGCTTGGGGGACAACTCCTACGAGCAGTACTTC. Translated, it gives CASSLGDNSYEQYF. This chain connects TRBV5-1 to TRBJ2-7; TRBD1 might be the D (6 bases). Germline values: CDR1 SGHRS, CDR2 YFSETQ. The V end lost 0 bases, the J end lost 0 bases, and 7 bases lay between the germline ends. This CDR3 has 14 residues.

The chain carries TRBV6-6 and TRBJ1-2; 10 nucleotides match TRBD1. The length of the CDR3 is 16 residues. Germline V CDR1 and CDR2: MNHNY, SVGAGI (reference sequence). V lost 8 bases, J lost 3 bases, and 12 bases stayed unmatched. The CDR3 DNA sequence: TGTGCCAGCCAAGACCGGACCGGGACAGGGGACTATGGCTACACCTTC. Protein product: CASQDRTGTGDYGYTF.

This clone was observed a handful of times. CDR3 coding DNA: TGTGCCAGCAGAACGACGGGGGGAGGGGATACGCAGTATTTT. Its protein is CASRTTGGGDTQYF. J is TRBJ2-3 and V is TRBV3-1 (or the pseudogene TRBV3-2), with 7 bases that match TRBD2. This CDR3 has 14 amino acids. CDR1 is LGHDT and CDR2 is YNNKEL in the germline V gene (reference sequence). Unmatched junction bases numbered 9, after V lost 6 bases and J lost 6 bases.

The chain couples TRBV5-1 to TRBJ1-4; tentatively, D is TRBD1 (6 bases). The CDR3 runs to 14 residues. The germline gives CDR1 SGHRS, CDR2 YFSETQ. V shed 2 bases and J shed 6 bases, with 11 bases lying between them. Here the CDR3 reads CASSFLDSDEKLFF. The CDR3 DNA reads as TGCGCCAGCAGCTTCCTGGACAGTGATGAAAAACTGTTTTTT.

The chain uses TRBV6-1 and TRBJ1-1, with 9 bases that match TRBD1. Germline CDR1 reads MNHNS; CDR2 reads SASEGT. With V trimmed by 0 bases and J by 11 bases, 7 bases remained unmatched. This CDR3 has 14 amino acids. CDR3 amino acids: CASSEAVGQGLAFF. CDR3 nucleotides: TGTGCCAGCAGTGAAGCTGTGGGACAGGGCCTGGCTTTCTTT.